These 15 T cell receptor beta chains were sequenced from one sample in a study of CD8 T cells in Susac syndrome. RNA in amounts of roughly 0.5 to 1 ug was reverse transcribed with random hexamers. TCRdb redid the calling of the immunoSEQ multiplex PCR reads with MiXCR, one entry per CDR3 protein. The table lists roughly 330,000 distinct CDR3 sequences, 92% of them singletons. Sequencing was done on a sample of CD4+ T cells from PBMCs. The source is a human donor with multiple sclerosis.

The chain combines TRBV6-5 with TRBJ1-1; D possibly corresponds to TRBD1 (6 bases). This CDR3 has 13 amino acids. Between the trimmed V and J ends, which lost 6 bases and 5 bases, there was a span of 13 bases. CDR1 MNHEY and CDR2 SVGAGI come from the germline V gene. DNA of the CDR3: TGTGCCAGCAGGCCTACAGGGAGGACTGAAGCTTTCTTT. This sequence encodes CASRPTGRTEAFF.

The chain employs TRBV5-4 and TRBJ1-2; the D gene is possibly TRBD1 (5 bases). The CDR3 is 14 residues long. V was cut by 4 bases and J by 4 bases, with 14 bases left in between. Germline V gene data show CDR1 as SGHNT and CDR2 as YYREEE (reference sequence). The DNA of the CDR3 is TGTGCCAGCAGCCCGAGGAGGGGAGTCTATGGCTACACCTTC. Translation: CASSPRRGVYGYTF.

This sequence joins TRBV6-2 or TRBV6-3 and TRBJ2-5; D is ambiguous. The CDR3 length is 12 residues. Trimming took 2 bases from V and 5 from J, leaving 6 bases between them. The germline gives CDR1 MNHEY, CDR2 SVGEGT. The CDR3 here is CASSYPSETQYF. In nucleotides, the CDR3 is TGTGCCAGCAGTTACCCAAGCGAGACCCAGTACTTC.

The V and J genes are TRBV9 and TRBJ1-1; 10 bases are shared with TRBD1. Germline assignment: CDR1 SGDLS and CDR2 YYNGEE. After removal of 4 bases from V and 4 bases from J, the junction contained 4 bases not matched to a gene. This CDR3 is 14 amino acids long. The CDR3 DNA sequence: TGTGCCAGCAGCAAGGGACAGGGGCCCACTGAAGCTTTCTTT. Translating it yields CASSKGQGPTEAFF.

The V and J genes are TRBV4-1 and TRBJ1-4; weak D call: TRBD1 (6 bases). V lost 8 bases to trimming and J lost 8 bases, with 15 bases between them. CDR3 size: 13 residues. Germline lookup yields CDR1 MGHRA and CDR2 YSYEKL. The CDR3 sequence is CASSRGAREKLFF. For the CDR3, the DNA is TGCGCCAGCTCCAGGGGCGCACGCGAAAAACTGTTTTTT.

The V and J genes are TRBV15 and TRBJ2-6; D unclear. The germline CDR1 and CDR2 sequences are LNHNV and YYDKDF (reference sequence). The CDR3 totals 17 residues. V was clipped by 0 bases and J by 0 bases, with 9 bases between them. Here the CDR3 DNA reads TGTGCCACCAGCAGAGATCGGCTGCTCTCTGGGGCCAACGTCCTGACTTTC. This translates into CATSRDRLLSGANVLTF.

The V gene is TRBV14, the J gene TRBJ2-7; no clear D. Germline CDR1 reads SGHDN; CDR2 reads FVKESK. The CDR3 contains 15 residues. The germline V and J ends were trimmed by 1 base and 2 bases, with 12 bases remaining between them. CDR3 region: CASSQGLNGPYEQYF. CDR3 nucleotide sequence: TGTGCCAGCAGCCAAGGGCTAAACGGTCCCTACGAGCAGTACTTC.

This chain uses TRBV18 with TRBJ2-7; D is unresolved. V was trimmed by 2 bases and J by 0 bases, leaving 11 bases between them. This CDR3 region has 15 residues. Germline V gene sequence: CDR1 KGHSH, CDR2 LQKENI. CDR3 coding DNA: TGTGCCAGCTCACCAGACGCCTCGAGCTCCTACGAGCAGTACTTC. It codes for CASSPDASSSYEQYF.

The chain employs TRBV7-2 and TRBJ2-5, with TRBD2 as a possible D gene (7 bases). The CDR3 runs 18 residues. Per germline, CDR1 SGHTA and CDR2 FQGNSA. Between the trimmed V and J ends, which lost 2 bases and 9 bases, there was a span of 28 bases. The CDR3 here is CASSLSSRGGLLRGAQYF. The CDR3 DNA follows: TGTGCCAGCAGCTTAAGTTCTAGGGGGGGCTTATTAAGAGGGGCCCAGTACTTC.

The chain combines TRBV29-1 with TRBJ1-2; D is possibly TRBD1 (6 bases). CDR1 and CDR2 from the germline V gene are SQVTM and ANQGSEA. CDR3 length equals 11 residues. Trimming removed 7 bases at V and 7 bases at J, with 13 bases between. The CDR3 DNA reads TGCAGCGGGGGAACAGGGCTTGGCTACACCTTC. Its protein is CSGGTGLGYTF.

The V gene is TRBV27, the J gene TRBJ1-1; D gene unclear. Germline lookup yields CDR1 MNHEY and CDR2 SMNVEV (reference sequence). Trimming took off 5 bases at V and 3 bases at J, with 10 bases between the two ends. The CDR3 extends over 13 amino acids. The CDR3 DNA follows: TGTGCCAGCAGTCCCCGGTTCGACACTGAAGCTTTCTTT. It translates to CASSPRFDTEAFF.

The chain combines TRBV5-1 with TRBJ1-5; D is possibly TRBD1 (5 bases). The CDR3 is 15 residues long. From germline, CDR1 is SGHRS and CDR2 YFSETQ. V was shortened by 4 bases and J by 7 bases, with 18 bases between the two germline ends. The CDR3 bases are TGCGCCAGCAGCCCCTGGGCCAGGGATGAGCAGCCCCAGCATTTT. Translated: CASSPWARDEQPQHF.

This clonotype occurred a few times. The chain recombines TRBV28 with TRBJ1-2, with a tentative D call TRBD1 (6 bases). The CDR3 runs to 13 residues. Trimming left V 5 bases short and J 8 bases short, with 15 bases between. Germline CDR1 MDHEN, CDR2 SYDVKM. The CDR3 nucleotides are TGTGCCAGCAGTGCCTCAGGGGTACGGGGCTACACCTTC. This sequence encodes CASSASGVRGYTF.

This chain joins TRBV6-2 or TRBV6-3 and TRBJ2-2; 7 nucleotides agree with TRBD2. The CDR3 consists of 15 residues. From germline, CDR1 is MNHEY and CDR2 SVGEGT. V shed 8 bases and J 5 bases; nucleotides not matched to a gene: 11. CDR3 nucleotides: TGTGCCAGCCGCGCGGTGGCTAGCGGTACCGGGGAGCTGTTTTTT. As protein: CASRAVASGTGELFF.

V and J are TRBV9 and TRBJ2-7; 8 nucleotides line up with TRBD1. CDR1 is SGDLS, CDR2 YYNGEE, per germline. The junction had 11 bases not matched to a gene; V was cut back by 4 bases and J by 5 bases. This CDR3 has 15 residues. DNA of the CDR3: TGTGCCAGCAGCCCGAGGGGACAGGACCCCCACGAGCAGTACTTC. It yields the protein CASSPRGQDPHEQYF. The full variable domain, rest sourced from reference TRBV9 and TRBJ2-7, is DSGVTQTPKHLITATGQRVTLRCSPRSGDLSVYWYQQSLDQGLQFLIQYYNGEERAKGNILERFSAQQFPDLHSELNLSSLELGDSALYFCASSPRGQDPHEQYFGPGTRLTVT.